One T cell receptor (beta chain) is described in this entry. In the authors' methods: Amplifying reference gene primers gave estimates of nucleated cell counts. This table comes from immunoSEQ multiplex PCR, and its TCRdb copy is limited to in-frame clones, with some not included. V, J and clone size are those of that table, while D and trimming were read from the DNA. Altogether 190,000 or so clones are present, roughly 89% being singletons, with the ten largest covering about 0.58%. CDR3 size: 14 residues. Germline trimming cut 5 bases from V and 4 bases from J; bases unmatched to any gene: 7. Germline-derived CDR1 and CDR2 are SGHKS and YYEKEE (reference sequence). The source of the sample is a study of blood T cell repertoires in COVID-19. Background on the study: Researchers got acute and convalescent COVID-19 samples from the United States, Italy and Spain.

The clonotype comes from a man in his fifties with acute or convalescent COVID-19. Sequences were obtained from peripheral blood. This chain uses TRBV5-5 with TRBJ1-2; 8 nucleotides line up with TRBD1. The CDR3 sequence is CASSIQGAAYGYTF. The CDR3 DNA is TGTGCCAGCAGTATCCAGGGGGCGGCCTATGGCTACACCTTC.